The 11 T cell receptor beta chains given below trace back to one sample, sequenced in a study of shared clonotypes between healthy human individuals. Clones were sequenced by immunoSEQ multiplex PCR, and TCRdb holds only the in-frame ones, with some missing. The table lists fewer than 850,000 clones, around 91% of them singletons. Sequencing was performed on memory CD8+ T cells from PBMCs. The subset is: CD45RO+ cells pooled with CCR7-negative TemRA cells. Receptor source: a man aged 18 to 35 in good health. Some clones in this sample may be carry-over from other donors' samples.

The chain joins TRBV4-1 to TRBJ2-3; perhaps TRBD2 as D (6 bases). Between the trimmed V and J ends, which lost 5 bases and 0 bases, there was a span of 12 bases. This CDR3 is 15 amino acids long. CDR1 is MGHRA, CDR2 YSYEKL, per germline. Written as DNA, the CDR3 is TGCGCCAGCAGCTTAGGACTAACTAGCACAGATACGCAGTATTTT. It yields the protein CASSLGLTSTDTQYF.

The chain couples TRBV25-1 to TRBJ2-7; 8 bases line up with TRBD2. J lost 2 bases, V lost 8 bases, and 5 bases had no gene match. This CDR3 comprises 13 residues. Germline lookup yields CDR1 MGHDK and CDR2 SYGVNS. This CDR3 reads CASRGGPAYEQYF. CDR3 DNA: TGTGCCAGCCGGGGGGGTCCTGCCTACGAGCAGTACTTC.

V is TRBV11-2 and J is TRBJ2-2; a possible D gene is TRBD1 (6 bases). The CDR3 is 16 amino acids. V dropped 5 bases and J dropped 7 bases, with 20 bases sitting between them. From germline, CDR1 is SGHAT and CDR2 FQNNGV. The DNA of the CDR3 is TGTGCCAGCAGCACCTCCTACCGGGACACTTACGGGGAGCTGTTTTTT. Protein sequence: CASSTSYRDTYGELFF.

The chain couples TRBV29-1 to TRBJ2-1, with no clear D. The V gene's germline CDR1 is SQVTM and CDR2 ANQGSEA. Deletions cut 4 bases from V and 1 base from J, with 8 bases between. This CDR3 contains 13 residues. The CDR3: CSVGRPSYNEQFF. The CDR3 DNA reads TGCAGCGTTGGCAGGCCTTCCTACAATGAGCAGTTCTTC.

The chain recombines TRBV5-1 with TRBJ2-1, with 9 nucleotides matching TRBD2. CDR3 length: 15 residues. After removal of 4 bases from V and 2 bases from J, the junction contained 4 bases not matched to a gene. The germline V gene encodes CDR1 SGHRS and CDR2 YFSETQ. The CDR3 region has the DNA TGCGCCAGCAGCGGGGTAGCGGGAGCCTACAATGAGCAGTTCTTC. Amino acid sequence: CASSGVAGAYNEQFF. Using reference TRBV5-1 and TRBJ2-1 for the parts outside the CDR3, the full variable domain is KAGVTQTPRYLIKTRGQQVTLSCSPISGHRSVSWYQQTPGQGLQFLFEYFSETQRNKGNFPGRFSGRQFSNSRSEMNVSTLELGDSALYLCASSGVAGAYNEQFFGPGTRLTVL.

The gene calls are TRBV29-1 and TRBJ1-1, with a possible D match to TRBD1 (6 bases). Germline assignment: CDR1 SQVTM and CDR2 ANQGSEA. The germline V and J ends were trimmed by 7 bases and 1 base, with 10 bases remaining between them. CDR3 length: 12 amino acids. DNA of the CDR3: TGCAGCGCCCCGACAGGGAACACTGAAGCTTTCTTT. Translated, it gives CSAPTGNTEAFF. Complete variable domain (other parts from reference TRBV29-1 and TRBJ1-1): SAVISQKPSRDICQRGTSLTIQCQVDSQVTMMFWYRQQPGQSLTLIATANQGSEATYESGFVIDKFPISRPNLTFSTLTVSNMSPEDSSIYLCSAPTGNTEAFFGQGTRLTVV.

The gene calls are TRBV10-3 and TRBJ2-7, with D perhaps TRBD1 (6 bases). Germline V lookup: CDR1 ENHRY, CDR2 SYGVKD. The V end lost 6 bases, the J end lost 1 base, and 16 bases lay between the germline ends. The CDR3 contains 15 residues. The CDR3: CAISAQGFGSYEQYF. CDR3 bases: TGTGCCATCAGCGCACAGGGTTTTGGTTCCTACGAGCAGTACTTC.

The J gene is TRBJ2-6, the V gene TRBV27; 7 positions agree with TRBD2. CDR1 MNHEY and CDR2 SMNVEV come from the germline V gene (reference sequence). With V trimmed by 5 bases and J by 2 bases, 12 bases remained unmatched. The CDR3 runs 18 residues. CDR3 amino acids: CASSIPGTTWAGANVLTF. The CDR3 region has the DNA TGTGCCAGCAGTATACCCGGGACTACCTGGGCTGGGGCCAACGTCCTGACTTTC.

This clone appeared a single time. This chain connects TRBV10-3 to TRBJ2-7; the D is unclear. In germline, CDR1 is ENHRY, CDR2 SYGVKD. The CDR3 sequence is 20 residues long. V was clipped by 5 bases and J by 0 bases, with 29 bases between them. CDR3 nucleotide sequence: TGTGCCATCAGTAGATTTTCGGTGGGCCGTTCCGAAGGAACCTCCTACGAGCAGTACTTC. Its translation is CAISRFSVGRSEGTSYEQYF.

The chain carries TRBV28 and TRBJ2-5, with 16 bases that match TRBD2. Germline V lookup: CDR1 MDHEN, CDR2 SYDVKM. The CDR3 runs 18 residues. The trim removed 3 bases at V and 5 bases at J, leaving 9 bases unmatched. The CDR3 bases are TGTGCCAGCAGTTTCTTCGGGACTAGCGGGAGGGTGTCGGAGACCCAGTACTTC. It is translated as CASSFFGTSGRVSETQYF.

This chain connects TRBV15 to TRBJ2-6; D unresolved. The CDR3 totals 16 residues. Germline lookup yields CDR1 LNHNV and CDR2 YYDKDF (reference sequence). Trimming took 0 bases from V and 4 from J, leaving 10 bases between them. Here the CDR3 reads CATSREWSAGANVLTF. As DNA, the CDR3 is TGTGCCACCAGCAGAGAATGGAGCGCGGGGGCCAACGTCCTGACTTTC.